This TCR beta chain was sequenced for a study of regulatory T cells in long-lasting Graves disease. Investigators prepared the TCR beta libraries by applying iRepertoire HTBI primers and Arm-PCR of CDR3 regions. One entry per CDR3 protein, called by TCRdb with MiXCR from the multiplex PCR reads. Of 400,000 to 500,000 distinct CDR3 sequences detected, under 15% appear once; the ten largest clones hold over 15%. Documented time point: newly diagnosed GD, antithyroid drugs for less than 3 months. The authors made the TCR library using RNA they extracted from PBMCs. As collected, the peripheral blood samples measured 8 to 9 milliliters each and went into EDTA tubes. These sequences were also reported in another study, on T cells in Graves' hyperthyroidism and ophthalmopathy.

The material was peripheral blood mononuclear cells (PBMCs), obtained at new diagnosis, from a patient treated with antithyroid drugs. The TCR originated in a woman aged 30 to 39 with Graves disease.

This chain's CDR3 is CASSEERRRGRGLIDQPQHF. Here the CDR3 DNA reads TGTGCCAGCAGTGAAGAAAGGAGGAGGGGGAGGGGTCTCATCGACCAGCCCCAGCATTTT. The chain recombines TRBV6-1 with TRBJ1-5, with D possibly matching TRBD1 (6 bases). CDR1 and CDR2 (germline): MNHNS, SASEGT. The CDR3 length is 20 residues. V was cut by 1 base and J by 7 bases, with 29 bases left in between.